This paragraph covers one TCR beta chain sequence. V lost 5 bases to trimming and J lost 0 bases, with 16 bases between them. The CDR3 has 16 amino acids. Germline values: CDR1 SGHTA, CDR2 FQGNSA. Some clones are missing from TCRdb's copy, which holds only in-frame ones; the method was immunoSEQ multiplex PCR. The sample lists some 1 million clones; more than 60% were seen once. The sample belongs to a study of shared clonotypes between healthy human individuals. Naive CD45RA+ and memory CD45RA-negative subsets were split from CD4+ cells. The sample consisted of memory CD4+ T cells sorted from blood. Subset of the sample: CD45RA-negative fraction. The source is a man younger than 35 in good health. The genes are TRBV7-2 and TRBJ1-2, with D hard to call. This chain's CDR3 is CASSRGRELANYGYTF. Here the CDR3 DNA reads TGTGCCAGCAGCCGGGGTAGGGAGTTAGCTAACTATGGCTACACCTTC.